This TCR beta chain is drawn from a study of cytotoxic CD8 clonotypes in ibrutinib-treated CLL. As input for TCR beta libraries, roughly 2 micrograms of genomic DNA came from cryopreserved PBMCs. Study-level results: Clonality went up at the time of ibrutinib response, stayed stable in sustained remission, and later dropped back toward its baseline level at progression.

CDR3 size: 14 residues. Germline V CDR1 and CDR2: MNHEY, SMNVEV (reference sequence). V shed 6 bases and J shed 3 bases, with 15 bases lying between them. Note on this clone: What it recognizes is unknown.

Generated by immunoSEQ multiplex PCR, the TCRdb table keeps only in-frame clones and is missing some. The table has hundreds of thousands of clones, 60% to 75% seen once. Specimen: PBMCs, collected after 24 months of ibrutinib treatment. This receptor was taken from a human donor with chronic lymphocytic leukemia. This chain connects TRBV27 to TRBJ2-7; D remains ambiguous. The CDR3 spells CASSRKGHVYEQYF. DNA of the CDR3: TGTGCCAGCAGCCGAAAAGGCCATGTCTACGAGCAGTACTTC.